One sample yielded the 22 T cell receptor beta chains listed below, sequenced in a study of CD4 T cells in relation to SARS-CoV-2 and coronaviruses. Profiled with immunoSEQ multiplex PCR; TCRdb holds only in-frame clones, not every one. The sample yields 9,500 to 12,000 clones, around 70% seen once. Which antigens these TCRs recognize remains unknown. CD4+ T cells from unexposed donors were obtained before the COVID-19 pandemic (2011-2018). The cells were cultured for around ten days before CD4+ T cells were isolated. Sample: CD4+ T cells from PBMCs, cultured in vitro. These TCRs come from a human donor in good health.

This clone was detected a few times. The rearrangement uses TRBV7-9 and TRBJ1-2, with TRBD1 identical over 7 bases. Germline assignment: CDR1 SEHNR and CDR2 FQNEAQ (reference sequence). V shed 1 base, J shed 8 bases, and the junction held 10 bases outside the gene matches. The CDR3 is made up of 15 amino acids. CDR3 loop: CASSLVRGQGDGYTF. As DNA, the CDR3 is TGTGCCAGCAGCTTAGTTCGGGGGCAGGGGGACGGCTACACCTTC.

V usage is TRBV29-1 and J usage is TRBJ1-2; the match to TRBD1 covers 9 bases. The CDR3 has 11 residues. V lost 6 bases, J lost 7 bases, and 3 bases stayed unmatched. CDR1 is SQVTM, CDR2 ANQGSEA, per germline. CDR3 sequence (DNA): TGCAGCGTACAGGGGGCCTCTGGCTACACCTTC. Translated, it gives CSVQGASGYTF.

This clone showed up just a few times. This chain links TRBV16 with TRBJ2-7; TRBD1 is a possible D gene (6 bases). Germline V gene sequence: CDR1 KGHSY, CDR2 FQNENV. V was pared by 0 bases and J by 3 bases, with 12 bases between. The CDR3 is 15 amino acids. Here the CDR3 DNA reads TGTGCCAGCAGCCAATCCCGAACAGGGAGCTACGAGCAGTACTTC. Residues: CASSQSRTGSYEQYF.

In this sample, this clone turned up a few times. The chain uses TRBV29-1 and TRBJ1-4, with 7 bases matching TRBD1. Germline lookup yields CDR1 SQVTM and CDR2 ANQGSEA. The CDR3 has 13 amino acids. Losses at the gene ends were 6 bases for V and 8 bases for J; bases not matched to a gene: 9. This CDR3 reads CSVGRGGQEKLFF. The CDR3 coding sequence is TGCAGCGTGGGTCGGGGGGGACAGGAAAAACTGTTTTTT.

The CDR3 DNA reads as TGCGCCAGCAGCCAAGCGACAGGGATTGTGGATACGCAGTATTTT. Translating it yields CASSQATGIVDTQYF. The chain couples TRBV4-3 to TRBJ2-3; 7 positions match TRBD1. Losses at the gene ends were 1 base for V and 6 bases for J; bases not matched to a gene: 7. The germline gives CDR1 LGHNA, CDR2 YSLEER. The CDR3 is 15 amino acids.

The CDR3 region has the DNA TGTGCCAGCAGAGGACGGGGGTACGAGCAGTACTTC. This sequence encodes CASRGRGYEQYF. The rearrangement joins TRBV7-3 to TRBJ2-7, with D perhaps TRBD2 (6 bases). There are 12 residues in the CDR3. The V gene's germline CDR1 is SGHTA and CDR2 FQGTGA. Trimming shortened V by 6 bases and J by 4 bases, and 10 bases separated the two germline ends.

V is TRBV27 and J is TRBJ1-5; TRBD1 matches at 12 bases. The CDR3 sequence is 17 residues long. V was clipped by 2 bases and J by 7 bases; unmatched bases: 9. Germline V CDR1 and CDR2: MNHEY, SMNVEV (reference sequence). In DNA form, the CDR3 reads TGTGCCAGCAGTTTACGTAGGGGGACAGGGGGCCCGCAGCCCCAGCATTTT. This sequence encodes CASSLRRGTGGPQPQHF.

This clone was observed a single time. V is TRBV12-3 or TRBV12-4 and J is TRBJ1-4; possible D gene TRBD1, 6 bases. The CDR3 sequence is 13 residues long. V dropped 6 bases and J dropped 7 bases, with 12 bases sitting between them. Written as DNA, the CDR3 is TGTGCCAGCAGCTCAGGGGAAGGTGAAAAACTGTTTTTT. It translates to CASSSGEGEKLFF.

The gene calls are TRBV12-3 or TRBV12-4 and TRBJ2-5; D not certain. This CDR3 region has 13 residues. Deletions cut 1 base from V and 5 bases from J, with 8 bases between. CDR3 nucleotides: TGTGCCAGCAGTTTAGAGAGGTCGGAGACCCAGTACTTC. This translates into CASSLERSETQYF.

The CDR3 DNA sequence: TGTGCCAGCAGCTTAGTGGATTCTAGCAATCAGCCCCAGCATTTT. Translated, it gives CASSLVDSSNQPQHF. J is TRBJ1-5 and V is TRBV7-2, with no clear D. The CDR3 is made up of 15 amino acids. Trimming removed 1 base at V and 0 bases at J, with 7 bases between. Germline values: CDR1 SGHTA, CDR2 FQGNSA.

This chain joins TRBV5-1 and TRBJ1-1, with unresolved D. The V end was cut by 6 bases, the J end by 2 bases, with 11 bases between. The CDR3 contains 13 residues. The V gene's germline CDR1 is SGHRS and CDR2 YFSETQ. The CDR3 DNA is TGCGCCAGCATGGGAGATGTTAACACTGAAGCTTTCTTT. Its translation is CASMGDVNTEAFF.

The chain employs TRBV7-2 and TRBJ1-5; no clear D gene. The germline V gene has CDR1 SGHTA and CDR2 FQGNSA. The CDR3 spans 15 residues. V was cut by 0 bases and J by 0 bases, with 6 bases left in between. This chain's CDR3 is CASSLAGYSNQPQHF. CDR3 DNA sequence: TGTGCCAGCAGCTTAGCAGGGTATAGCAATCAGCCCCAGCATTTT.

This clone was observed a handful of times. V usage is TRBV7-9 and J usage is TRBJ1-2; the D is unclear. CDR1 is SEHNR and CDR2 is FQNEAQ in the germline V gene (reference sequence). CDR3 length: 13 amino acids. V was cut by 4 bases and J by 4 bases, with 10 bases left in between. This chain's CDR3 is CASSSSMVYGYTF. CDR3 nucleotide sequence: TGTGCCAGCAGCTCCAGCATGGTCTATGGCTACACCTTC.

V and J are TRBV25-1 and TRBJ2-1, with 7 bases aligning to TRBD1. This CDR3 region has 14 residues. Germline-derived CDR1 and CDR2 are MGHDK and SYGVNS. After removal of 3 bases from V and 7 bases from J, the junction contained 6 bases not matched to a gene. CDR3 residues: CASSDYGQVNEQFF. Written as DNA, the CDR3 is TGTGCCAGCAGTGACTACGGACAGGTTAATGAGCAGTTCTTC.

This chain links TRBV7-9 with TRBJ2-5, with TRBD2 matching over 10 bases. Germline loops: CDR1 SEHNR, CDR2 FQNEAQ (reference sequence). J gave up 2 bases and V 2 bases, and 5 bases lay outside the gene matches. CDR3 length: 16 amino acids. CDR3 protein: CASSLPSGGTQETQYF. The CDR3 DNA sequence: TGTGCCAGCAGCTTACCTAGCGGGGGAACTCAAGAGACCCAGTACTTC.

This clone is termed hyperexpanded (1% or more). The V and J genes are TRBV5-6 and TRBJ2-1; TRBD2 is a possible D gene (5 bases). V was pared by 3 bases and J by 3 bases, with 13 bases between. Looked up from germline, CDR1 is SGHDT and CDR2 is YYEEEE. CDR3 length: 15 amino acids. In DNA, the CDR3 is TGTGCCAGCAGCTACAGCGGCCTGCTCTACAATGAGCAGTTCTTC. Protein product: CASSYSGLLYNEQFF.

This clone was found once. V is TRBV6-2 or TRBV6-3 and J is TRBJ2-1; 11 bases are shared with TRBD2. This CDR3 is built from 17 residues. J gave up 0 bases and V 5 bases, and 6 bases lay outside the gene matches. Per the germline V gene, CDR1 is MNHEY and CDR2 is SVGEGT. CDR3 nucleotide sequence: TGTGCCAGCAGTGACCCCGGACTAGCGGGCTCCTACAATGAGCAGTTCTTC. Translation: CASSDPGLAGSYNEQFF.

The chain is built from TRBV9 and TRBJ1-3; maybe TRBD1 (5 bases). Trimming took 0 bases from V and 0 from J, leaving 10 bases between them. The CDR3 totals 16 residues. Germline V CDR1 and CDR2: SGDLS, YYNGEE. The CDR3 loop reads CASSVGWGASGNTIYF. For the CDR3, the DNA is TGTGCCAGCAGCGTAGGTTGGGGCGCCTCTGGAAACACCATATATTTT.

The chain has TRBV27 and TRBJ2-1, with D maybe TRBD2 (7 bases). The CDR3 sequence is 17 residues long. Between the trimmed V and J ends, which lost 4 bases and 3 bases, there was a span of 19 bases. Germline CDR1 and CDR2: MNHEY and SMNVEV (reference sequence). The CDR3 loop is CASSSNSRGLSYNEQFF. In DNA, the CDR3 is TGTGCCAGCAGTTCGAACTCGCGGGGGCTCAGCTACAATGAGCAGTTCTTC.

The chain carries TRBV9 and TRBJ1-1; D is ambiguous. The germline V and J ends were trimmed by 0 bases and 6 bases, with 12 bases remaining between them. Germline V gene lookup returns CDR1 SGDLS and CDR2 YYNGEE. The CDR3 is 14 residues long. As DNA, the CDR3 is TGTGCCAGCAGCGTAGGTCCAGCCGTATCTGAAGCTTTCTTT. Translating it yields CASSVGPAVSEAFF.

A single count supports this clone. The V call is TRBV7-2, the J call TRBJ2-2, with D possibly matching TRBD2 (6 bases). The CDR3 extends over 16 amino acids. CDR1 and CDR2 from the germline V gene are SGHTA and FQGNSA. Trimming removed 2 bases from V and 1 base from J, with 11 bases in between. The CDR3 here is CASSLMQGGNTGELFF. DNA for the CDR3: TGTGCCAGCAGCTTAATGCAGGGAGGGAACACCGGGGAGCTGTTTTTT.

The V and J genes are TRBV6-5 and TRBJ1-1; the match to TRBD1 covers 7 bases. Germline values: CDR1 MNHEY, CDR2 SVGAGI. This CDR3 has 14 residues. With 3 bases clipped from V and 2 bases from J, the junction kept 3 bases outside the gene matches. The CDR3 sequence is CASSYRDSNTEAFF. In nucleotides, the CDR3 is TGTGCCAGCAGTTATCGGGACAGCAACACTGAAGCTTTCTTT.